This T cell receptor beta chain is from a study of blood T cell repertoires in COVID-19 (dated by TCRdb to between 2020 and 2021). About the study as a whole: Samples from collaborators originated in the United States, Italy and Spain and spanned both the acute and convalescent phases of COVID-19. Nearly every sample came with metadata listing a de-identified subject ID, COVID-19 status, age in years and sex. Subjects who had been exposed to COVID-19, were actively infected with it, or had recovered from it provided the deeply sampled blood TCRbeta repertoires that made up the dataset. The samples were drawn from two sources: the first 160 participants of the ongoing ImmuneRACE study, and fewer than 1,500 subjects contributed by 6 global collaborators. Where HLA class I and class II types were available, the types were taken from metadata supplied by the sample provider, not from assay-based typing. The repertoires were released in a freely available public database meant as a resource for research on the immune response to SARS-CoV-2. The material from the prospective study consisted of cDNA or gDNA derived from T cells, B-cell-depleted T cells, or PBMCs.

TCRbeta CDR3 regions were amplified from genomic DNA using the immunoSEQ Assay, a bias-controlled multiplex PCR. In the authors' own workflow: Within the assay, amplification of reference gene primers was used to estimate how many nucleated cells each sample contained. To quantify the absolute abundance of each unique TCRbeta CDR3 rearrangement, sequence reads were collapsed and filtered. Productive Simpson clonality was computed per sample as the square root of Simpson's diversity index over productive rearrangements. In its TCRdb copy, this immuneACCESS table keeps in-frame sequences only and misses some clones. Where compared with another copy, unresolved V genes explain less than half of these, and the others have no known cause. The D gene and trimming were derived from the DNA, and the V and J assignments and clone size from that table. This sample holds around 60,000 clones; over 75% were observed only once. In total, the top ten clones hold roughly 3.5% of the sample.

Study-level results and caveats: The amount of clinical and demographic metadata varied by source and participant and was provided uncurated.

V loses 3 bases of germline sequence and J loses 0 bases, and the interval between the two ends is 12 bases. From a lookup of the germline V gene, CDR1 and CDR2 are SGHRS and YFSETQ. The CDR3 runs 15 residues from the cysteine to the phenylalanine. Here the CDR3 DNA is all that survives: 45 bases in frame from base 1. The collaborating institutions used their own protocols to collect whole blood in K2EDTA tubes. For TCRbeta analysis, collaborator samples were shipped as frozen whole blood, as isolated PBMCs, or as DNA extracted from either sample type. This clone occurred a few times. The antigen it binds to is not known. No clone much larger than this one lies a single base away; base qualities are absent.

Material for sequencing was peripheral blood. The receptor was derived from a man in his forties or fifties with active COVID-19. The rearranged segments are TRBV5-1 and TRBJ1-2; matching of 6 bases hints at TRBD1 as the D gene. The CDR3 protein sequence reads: CASSSGQSANYGYTF. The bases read TGCGCCAGCAGCTCCGGACAGTCAGCTAACTATGGCTACACCTTC. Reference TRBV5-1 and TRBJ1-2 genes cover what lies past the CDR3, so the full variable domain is KAGVTQTPRYLIKTRGQQVTLSCSPISGHRSVSWYQQTPGQGLQFLFEYFSETQRNKGNFPGRFSGRQFSNSRSEMNVSTLELGDSALYLCASSSGQSANYGYTFGSGTRLTVV.